Below, 3 T cell receptor beta chains from the same sample are listed, as sequenced in a study of cytomegalovirus exposure and HLA in healthy donors. 60 Vbeta and 13 Jbeta primers were used in PCR. Sequencing was performed with immunoSEQ multiplex PCR; in TCRdb, only in-frame clones are kept and a portion is missing. The data contain approximately 150,000 clones, over 75% of them seen just once; the ten biggest clones take up approximately 6.1%. The specimen was PBMCs. Receptors were obtained from a man under 40 in good health and CMV-seropositive.

The V and J genes are TRBV7-9 and TRBJ1-2; 7 bases are a match to TRBD1. The V segment lost 8 bases and the J segment 4 bases; nucleotides outside the gene matches: 13. The germline gives CDR1 SEHNR, CDR2 FQNEAQ (reference sequence). The CDR3 has 15 amino acids. CDR3 sequence: CASALARQGTYGYTF. CDR3 bases: TGTGCCAGCGCGCTAGCCCGACAGGGCACCTATGGCTACACCTTC.

The V gene is TRBV28, the J gene TRBJ2-3; 12 nucleotides align to TRBD2. There are 17 residues in the CDR3. Losses at the gene ends were 2 bases for V and 3 bases for J; bases not matched to a gene: 6. Germline-derived CDR1 and CDR2 are MDHEN and SYDVKM. The CDR3 spells CASSLTTSGSGTDTQYF. The DNA of the CDR3 is TGTGCCAGCAGTTTAACGACTAGCGGGAGTGGGACAGATACGCAGTATTTT. Based on the CDR3 plus reference TRBV28 and TRBJ2-3, the full variable domain is DVKVTQSSRYLVKRTGEKVFLECVQDMDHENMFWYRQDPGLGLRLIYFSYDVKMKEKGDIPEGYSVSREKKERFSLILESASTNQTSMYLCASSLTTSGSGTDTQYFGPGTRLTVL.

J is TRBJ1-5 and V is TRBV4-3; D call uncertain. The V and J ends lost 0 bases and 2 bases respectively, with 11 bases between them. The CDR3 has 16 residues. Germline V lookup: CDR1 LGHNA, CDR2 YSLEER. The chain's CDR3 is CASSQDSALGNQPQHF. For the CDR3, the DNA is TGCGCCAGCAGCCAAGACAGCGCCTTGGGCAATCAGCCCCAGCATTTT.